This T cell receptor beta chain was captured in a study of blood T cell repertoires in COVID-19. Study-level background: In each case, the material was cDNA or gDNA derived from T cells, B-cell-depleted T cells, or PBMCs.

CDR1 and CDR2 from the germline V gene are MNHNY and SVGAGI (reference sequence). Trimming left V 7 bases short and J 1 base short, with 14 bases between. This CDR3 has 15 amino acids. Seattle participants joined during active infection and were tracked over time. Original analysis: For nucleated cells, counts were estimated from reference gene primer amplification. The protocol was immunoSEQ multiplex PCR, while the TCRdb copy is restricted to in-frame clones and leaves out a portion. Clonal size and the V and J genes are those of that table, whereas D and trimming came from the DNA. The sample contains approximately 230,000 clones, about 91% of which appear only once.

V gene TRBV6-6 combines with J gene TRBJ1-3; perhaps TRBD1 as D (5 bases). The sequence was obtained from a woman in her 30s with COVID-19, enrolled during active disease. The sequencing input was peripheral blood. CDR3 sequence: CASTGGGPSGNTIYF. For the CDR3, the DNA is TGTGCCAGCACCGGGGGGGGACCTTCTGGAAACACCATATATTTT.